The clone carrying this T cell receptor beta chain was seen ten or more times. Time point of the sample: pre-sensitization, week 0. The treatment is: therapeutic diphenylcyclopropenone sensitization with weekly scalp DPC. TCRdb fed the RACE reads into MiXCR, producing one record per CDR3 protein. The sample lists some 36,000 distinct CDR3 sequences, 7.5% to 9% occurring once. Germline V gene sequence: CDR1 SGHRS, CDR2 YFSETQ. Trimming removed 4 bases from V and 7 bases from J, with 11 bases in between. The CDR3 runs 12 residues. This entry belongs to a study of human T cells and chemical hapten exposure.

This receptor was taken from a woman aged 45-65 years with alopecia areata. Some clones in this sample may be carry-over from other donors' samples. This sample comprised whole blood, obtained in connection with sensitization to the hapten diphenylcyclopropenone (DPC). The chain joins TRBV5-1 to TRBJ1-2; a possible D gene is TRBD1 (5 bases). This CDR3 is CASSPLGGGYTF. The CDR3, as DNA: TGCGCCAGCAGCCCGCTGGGGGGTGGCTACACCTTC.